This passage covers 29 T cell receptor beta chains from one sample sequenced in a study of control samples from healthy donors and cancer patients. Sequencing was performed with immunoSEQ multiplex PCR; in TCRdb, only in-frame clones are kept and a portion is missing. This sample has roughly 220,000 clones, with around 94% found just once. The sample taken for sequencing was blood. These receptors all come from a man in his fifties in good health.

The rearrangement joins TRBV28 to TRBJ1-2, with D perhaps matching TRBD1 (5 bases). The ends were cut back, 2 bases at V and 0 bases at J, with 10 bases in the middle. The germline CDR1 and CDR2 sequences are MDHEN and SYDVKM. This CDR3 contains 15 residues. The CDR3: CASSLAGTANYGYTF. The DNA for the CDR3 is TGTGCCAGCAGTTTAGCAGGGACCGCTAACTATGGCTACACCTTC.

The sample holds one count of this clone. The chain couples TRBV5-1 to TRBJ1-1; D unresolved. V gave up 1 base and J gave up 1 base, with 8 bases separating them. Germline loops: CDR1 SGHRS, CDR2 YFSETQ. The CDR3 is made up of 14 amino acids. The CDR3 loop is CASSLIPGNTEAFF. The DNA for the CDR3 is TGCGCCAGCAGCTTGATCCCAGGGAACACTGAAGCTTTCTTT.

Worth noting for this clone: This specimen includes other DNA sequences encoding the same CDR3. This rearrangement joins TRBV19 to TRBJ2-2; 10 nucleotides match TRBD1. The V gene end was trimmed by 9 bases and the J gene end by 2 bases; junction bases not matched to a gene: 3. This CDR3 is 14 amino acids long. CDR1 and CDR2 (germline): LNHDA, SQIVND (reference sequence). The CDR3 loop reads CASRDRGNTGELFF. The CDR3, as DNA: TGTGCCAGCCGGGACAGGGGTAACACCGGGGAGCTGTTTTTT. The variable domain in full, with the rest retrieved from reference TRBV19 and TRBJ2-2, is DGGITQSPKYLFRKEGQNVTLSCEQNLNHDAMYWYRQDPGQGLRLIYYSQIVNDFQKGDIAEGYSVSREKKESFPLTVTSAQKNPTAFYLCASRDRGNTGELFFGEGSRLTVL.

The J gene is TRBJ1-2, the V gene TRBV28; TRBD1 is a possible D gene (5 bases). Germline CDR1 MDHEN, CDR2 SYDVKM. V lost 1 base and J lost 10, with 19 bases in between. The length of the CDR3 is 15 residues. DNA for the CDR3: TGTGCCAGCAGTTTATCCCCGGGACTGAGAAGTCCCTACACCTTC. Encoded protein: CASSLSPGLRSPYTF.

The chain recombines TRBV28 with TRBJ1-5; D might be TRBD1 (5 bases). The length of the CDR3 is 13 residues. Germline-derived CDR1 and CDR2 are MDHEN and SYDVKM. V lost 6 bases, J lost 7 bases, and 13 bases lay in between. The CDR3 loop is CASSDPRGQPQHF. For the CDR3, the DNA is TGTGCCAGCAGCGACCCTAGGGGACAGCCCCAGCATTTT.

This chain links TRBV2 with TRBJ2-7; 7 positions match TRBD2. The CDR3 length is 14 residues. With 8 bases clipped from V and 0 bases from J, the junction kept 7 bases outside the gene matches. The V gene's germline CDR1 is SNHLY and CDR2 FYNNEI. In DNA form, the CDR3 reads TGTGCCAGCCAAAGCGGGGACCGCTCCTACGAGCAGTACTTC. Amino acids: CASQSGDRSYEQYF.

This chain joins TRBV18 and TRBJ2-7; D call uncertain. The CDR3 is 13 residues long. Germline-derived CDR1 and CDR2 are KGHSH and LQKENI. With 6 bases removed from V and 3 bases from J, the gap between germline ends came to 12 bases. The DNA for the CDR3 is TGTGCCAGCTCCTTGACGGATTTCTACGAGCAGTACGTC. Encoded protein: CASSLTDFYEQYV.

This sequence joins TRBV2 and TRBJ2-5; D gene unclear. There are 11 residues in the CDR3. CDR1 is SNHLY and CDR2 is FYNNEI in the germline V gene. V lost 8 bases and J 5 bases, leaving 9 bases between the germline ends. In DNA, the CDR3 is TGTGCCAGCGGGTGGTGGGAGACCCAGTACTTC. Translated, it gives CASGWWETQYF. Drawing the rest from reference TRBV2 and TRBJ2-5, the complete variable domain is EPEVTQTPSHQVTQMGQEVILRCVPISNHLYFYWYRQILGQKVEFLVSFYNNEISEKSEIFDDQFSVERPDGSNFTLKIRSTKLEDSAMYFCASGWWETQYFGPGTRLLVL.

Remarks on this clone: This CDR3 is also generated by other DNA sequences in the sample. The chain carries TRBV5-1 and TRBJ2-5; unclear D gene. This CDR3 is 12 amino acids long. V dropped 4 bases and J dropped 2 bases, with 6 bases sitting between them. Germline assignment: CDR1 SGHRS and CDR2 YFSETQ. The CDR3 is CASSEPQETQYF. The CDR3 DNA sequence: TGCGCCAGCAGCGAGCCTCAAGAGACCCAGTACTTC.

J is TRBJ1-5 and V is TRBV5-5, with D tentatively TRBD1 (6 bases). V lost 4 bases and J 6 bases, leaving 17 bases between the germline ends. The CDR3 runs 15 residues. Per the germline V gene, CDR1 is SGHKS and CDR2 is YYEKEE (reference sequence). CDR3 protein: CASSLLAGGTQPQHF. CDR3 DNA sequence: TGTGCCAGCAGCCTACTGGCGGGGGGCACTCAGCCCCAGCATTTT.

This clone was observed once. The chain has TRBV24-1 and TRBJ2-6; D remains unclear. This CDR3 region has 17 residues. The V and J ends lost 4 bases and 0 bases respectively, with 12 bases between them. CDR1 and CDR2 from the germline V gene are KGHDR and SFDVKD. Here the CDR3 DNA reads TGTGCCACCAGTGACCTACCTACACCCTCTGGGGCCAACGTCCTGACTTTC. This sequence encodes CATSDLPTPSGANVLTF.

The chain recombines TRBV4-1 with TRBJ2-7; 9 bases agree with TRBD1. In germline, CDR1 is MGHRA, CDR2 YSYEKL. J was trimmed by 3 bases and V by 0 bases; bases with no gene match: 9. The length of the CDR3 is 17 residues. CDR3 region: CASSQDRATGGIYEQYF. DNA for the CDR3: TGCGCCAGCAGCCAAGACCGAGCGACAGGGGGTATCTACGAGCAGTACTTC.

J is TRBJ2-5 and V is TRBV6-1, with 9 bases lining up with TRBD1. Trimming cost V 2 bases and J 4 bases; bases outside gene matches: 5. Germline lookup yields CDR1 MNHNS and CDR2 SASEGT. The CDR3 extends over 15 amino acids. The CDR3 reads CASSERLTGGETQYF. Written as DNA, the CDR3 is TGTGCCAGCAGTGAAAGGCTGACAGGGGGAGAGACCCAGTACTTC.

The genes are TRBV3-1 (or the pseudogene TRBV3-2) and TRBJ2-1; D perhaps matches TRBD2 (7 bases). V lost 0 bases and J 3 bases, leaving 15 bases between the germline ends. The CDR3 spans 17 residues. Germline values: CDR1 LGHDT, CDR2 YNNKEL (reference sequence). The CDR3 spells CASSQDLAGALYNEQFF. In DNA, the CDR3 is TGTGCCAGCAGCCAAGACCTGGCGGGGGCCCTCTACAATGAGCAGTTCTTC.

The V call is TRBV10-3, the J call TRBJ1-2, with a weak D call TRBD1 (5 bases). Germline values: CDR1 ENHRY, CDR2 SYGVKD. Between the trimmed V and J ends, which lost 0 bases and 5 bases, there was a span of 19 bases. The CDR3 is 17 residues long. CDR3 loop: CAISESRSGTALYGYTF. The DNA for the CDR3 is TGTGCCATCAGTGAGTCGAGGTCCGGGACGGCGCTATATGGCTACACCTTC.

The gene calls are TRBV2 and TRBJ2-2; TRBD1 aligns across 7 bases. V dropped 7 bases and J dropped 4; count of bases not matched to a gene: 6. Germline V gene sequence: CDR1 SNHLY, CDR2 FYNNEI. The CDR3 is 14 amino acids. As DNA, the CDR3 is TGTGCCAGCAATTTACAGGGGAGCACCGGGGAGCTGTTTTTT. Protein sequence: CASNLQGSTGELFF.

The chain carries TRBV2 and TRBJ2-2, with D tentatively TRBD1 (5 bases). Germline CDR1 is SNHLY and CDR2 is FYNNEI. The CDR3 is 14 residues long. V was shortened by 6 bases and J by 3 bases, with 11 bases between the two germline ends. The CDR3 DNA reads as TGTGCCAGCAGGGGGCAGGTTGACACCGGGGAGCTGTTTTTT. Translation gives CASRGQVDTGELFF.

The V and J genes are TRBV3-1 (or the pseudogene TRBV3-2) and TRBJ2-7, with 13 bases fitting TRBD2. CDR3 length: 15 residues. Trimming cost V 3 bases and J 3 bases; bases outside gene matches: 2. In germline, CDR1 is LGHDT, CDR2 YNNKEL (reference sequence). The CDR3 sequence is CASSQTSGGSYEQYF. The CDR3 DNA sequence: TGTGCCAGCAGCCAGACTAGCGGGGGGAGCTACGAGCAGTACTTC.

The rearrangement links TRBV6-2 or TRBV6-3 to TRBJ1-1; D is unclear. The V gene lost 2 bases and the J gene lost 5 bases, with 9 bases spanning the gap. CDR1 and CDR2 (germline): MNHEY, SVGEGT. The length of the CDR3 is 13 residues. The CDR3 nucleotides are TGTGCCAGCAGTTACAGGGAGAGGACTGAAGCTTTCTTT. Translated, it gives CASSYRERTEAFF.

The CDR3, as DNA: TGTGCCAGCAGCCAAGAGGGGACAACATCGAACACCGGGGAGCTGTTTTTT. Translating it yields CASSQEGTTSNTGELFF. V and J are TRBV4-2 and TRBJ2-2; perhaps TRBD1 as D (6 bases). Trimming stripped 0 bases from V and 0 bases from J, with 11 bases between. The germline V gene has CDR1 LGHNA and CDR2 YNFKEQ. The length of the CDR3 is 17 residues.

This chain links TRBV6-2 or TRBV6-3 with TRBJ1-2, with D unresolved. Germline V gene data show CDR1 as MNHEY and CDR2 as SVGEGT. Trimming removed 1 base from V and 7 bases from J, with 7 bases in between. The CDR3 is made up of 12 amino acids. The CDR3 nucleotides are TGTGCCAGCAGTTACTGTTGGGGTGGCTACACCTTC. This codes for CASSYCWGGYTF.

V gene TRBV5-6 combines with J gene TRBJ2-7; D might be TRBD1 (6 bases). There are 14 residues in the CDR3. The germline gives CDR1 SGHDT, CDR2 YYEEEE. Trimming pared 4 bases from V and 0 bases from J, leaving 11 bases between. The CDR3 reads CASSMTGNSYEQYF. DNA of the CDR3: TGTGCCAGCAGCATGACAGGTAACTCCTACGAGCAGTACTTC. The full variable domain, rest sourced from reference TRBV5-6 and TRBJ2-7, is DAGVTQSPTHLIKTRGQQVTLRCSPKSGHDTVSWYQQALGQGPQFIFQYYEEEERQRGNFPDRFSGHQFPNYSSELNVNALLLGDSALYLCASSMTGNSYEQYFGPGTRLTVT.

The rearrangement joins TRBV27 to TRBJ2-1, with D uncertain. Trimming stripped 2 bases from V and 10 bases from J, with 9 bases between. CDR3 length equals 12 residues. Germline CDR1 reads MNHEY; CDR2 reads SMNVEV (reference sequence). CDR3 region: CASSLRSREQFF. The CDR3 DNA is TGTGCCAGCAGTTTAAGGAGTCGGGAGCAGTTCTTC.

The gene calls are TRBV29-1 and TRBJ1-2; D is ambiguous. V was cut by 3 bases and J by 6 bases, with 11 bases left in between. In germline, CDR1 is SQVTM, CDR2 ANQGSEA. This CDR3 region has 12 residues. The CDR3 reads CSVETGRNGYTF. For the CDR3, the DNA is TGCAGCGTTGAGACCGGGAGAAATGGCTACACCTTC.

Worth noting for this clone: At one end, the junction sequence differs from germline, possibly due to a read error. This chain joins TRBV6-5 and TRBJ1-1; TRBD1 might be the D (6 bases). The CDR3 sequence is 14 residues long. Germline CDR1 reads MNHEY; CDR2 reads SVGAGI. CDR3 sequence: CASSRNPRDTEAFF. The DNA of the CDR3 is TGTGCCAGCAGTAGGAACCCTAGGGACACAGAAGCTTTCTTT.

V usage is TRBV5-4 and J usage is TRBJ2-1; 9 positions agree with TRBD1. CDR1 and CDR2 from the germline V gene are SGHNT and YYREEE (reference sequence). The CDR3 loop spans 14 amino acids. The trim removed 4 bases at V and 6 bases at J, leaving 5 bases unmatched. The CDR3 nucleotides read TGTGCCAGCAGCGACGGGACAGGGAGCAATGAGCAGTTCTTC. Its translation: CASSDGTGSNEQFF.

The chain combines TRBV28 with TRBJ1-5; a possible D gene is TRBD1 (5 bases). Per germline, CDR1 MDHEN and CDR2 SYDVKM. The CDR3 length is 17 residues. V gave up 3 bases and J gave up 2 bases, with 17 bases separating them. CDR3 residues: CASSLTRGAWGNQPQHF. The CDR3 DNA follows: TGTGCCAGCAGTTTGACCAGAGGGGCGTGGGGCAATCAGCCCCAGCATTTT.

The chain uses TRBV5-5 and TRBJ1-4, with TRBD1 matching over 7 bases. Unmatched junction bases numbered 4, after V lost 4 bases and J lost 4 bases. CDR3 length: 14 residues. CDR1 is SGHKS and CDR2 is YYEKEE in the germline V gene (reference sequence). In nucleotides, the CDR3 is TGTGCCAGCAGCCCGGGACAGTATAATGAAAAACTGTTTTTT. Its protein is CASSPGQYNEKLFF.

The chain recombines TRBV10-1 with TRBJ1-2; 7 nucleotides line up with TRBD1. This CDR3 comprises 13 residues. Germline CDR1 and CDR2: WNHNN and SYGVQD (reference sequence). Losses at the gene ends were 6 bases for V and 3 bases for J; bases not matched to a gene: 4. The CDR3 bases are TGCGCCAGCAGCCCCGACAGGGACTATGGCTACACCTTC. Protein product: CASSPDRDYGYTF.